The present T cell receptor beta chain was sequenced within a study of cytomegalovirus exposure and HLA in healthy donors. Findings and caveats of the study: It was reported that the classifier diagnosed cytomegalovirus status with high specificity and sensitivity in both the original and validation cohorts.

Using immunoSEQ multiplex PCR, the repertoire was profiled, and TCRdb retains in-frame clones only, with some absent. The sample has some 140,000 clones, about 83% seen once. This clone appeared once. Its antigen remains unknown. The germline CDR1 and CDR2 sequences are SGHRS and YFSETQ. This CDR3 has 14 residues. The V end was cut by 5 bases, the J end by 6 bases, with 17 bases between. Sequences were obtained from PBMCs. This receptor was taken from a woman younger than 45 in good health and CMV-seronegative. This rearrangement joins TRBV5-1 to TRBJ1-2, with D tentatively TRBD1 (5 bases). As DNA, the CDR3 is TGCGCCAGCAGAACGAGGCAGGGTCGGGATGGCTACACCTTC. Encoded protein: CASRTRQGRDGYTF.